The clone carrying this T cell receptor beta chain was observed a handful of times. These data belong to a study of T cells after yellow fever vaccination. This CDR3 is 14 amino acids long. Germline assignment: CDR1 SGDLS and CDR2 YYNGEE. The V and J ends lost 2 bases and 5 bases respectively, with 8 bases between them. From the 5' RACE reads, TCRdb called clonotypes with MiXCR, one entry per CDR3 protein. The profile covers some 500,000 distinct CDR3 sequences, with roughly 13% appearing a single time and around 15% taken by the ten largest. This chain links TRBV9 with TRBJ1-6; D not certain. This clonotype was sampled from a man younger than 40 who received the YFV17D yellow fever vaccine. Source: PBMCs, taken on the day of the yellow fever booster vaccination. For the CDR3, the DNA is TGTGCCAGCAGCGTGGGCAGGAATAATTCACCCCTCCACTTT. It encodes CASSVGRNNSPLHF.